What follows are 28 T cell receptor beta chains derived from one specimen sequenced in a study of cytomegalovirus exposure and HLA in healthy donors (dated by TCRdb to the late 2010s). Library preparation employed the immunoSEQ multiplex PCR assay. For the multiplex PCR, a mixture combining 60 forward primers for TCR Vbeta segments and 13 reverse primers for TCR Jbeta segments was used. This is the immuneACCESS table as TCRdb keeps it, with only in-frame sequences that have V and J called. A part of the clones is gone; compared with another copy, unresolved V genes explain less than half, and the rest is unexplained. For this sample there are tens of thousands of clones; approximately 47% appear just once. 2% of the sample goes to the ten largest clones. Sequencing used PBMCs. The source is a woman aged 50 to 65 in good health and CMV-seronegative.

This clone was detected only a few times. This chain links TRBV6-1 with TRBJ2-7, with TRBD1 as a possible D gene (8 bases). With 4 bases removed from V and 0 bases from J, the gap between germline ends came to 16 bases. This CDR3 comprises 16 residues. Germline lookup yields CDR1 MNHNS and CDR2 SASEGT. CDR3 sequence reads: CASSGTGRELSYEQYF. DNA for the CDR3: TGTGCCAGCAGTGGGACAGGGCGGGAGCTCTCCTACGAGCAGTACTTC.

The CDR3 loop is CASSFHSGAKDEQYF. CDR3 nucleotide sequence: TGTGCCAGCAGTTTCCATAGCGGGGCCAAGGACGAGCAGTACTTC. This rearrangement joins TRBV28 to TRBJ2-5, with 8 bases fitting TRBD2. The end of the DNA aligns better with TRBJ2-7, so the J call may be wrong. Germline V gene data show CDR1 as MDHEN and CDR2 as SYDVKM. The length of the CDR3 is 15 residues.

The sample holds a few counts of this clone. The chain links TRBV7-2 to TRBJ1-2; a weak D match, TRBD1 (6 bases). The CDR3 spans 13 residues. The germline V gene has CDR1 SGHTA and CDR2 FQGNSA. Trimming shortened V by 5 bases and J by 7 bases, and 14 bases separated the two germline ends. The CDR3 DNA is TGTGCCAGCAGCATTACAGGGTTGACTGGCTACACCTTC. Its translation is CASSITGLTGYTF.

This rearrangement joins TRBV6-5 to TRBJ1-5; tentatively, D is TRBD1 (6 bases). This CDR3 comprises 14 residues. V was trimmed by 6 bases and J by 6 bases, leaving 15 bases between them. CDR1 is MNHEY, CDR2 SVGAGI, per germline. CDR3 in DNA: TGTGCCAGCAGCACCAGGGGTGGGAGTCAGCCCCAGCATTTT. As protein: CASSTRGGSQPQHF.

J is TRBJ1-4 and V is TRBV5-1, with D possibly matching TRBD1 (6 bases). The CDR3 sequence is 15 residues long. Germline CDR1 is SGHRS and CDR2 is YFSETQ. Between the trimmed V and J ends, which lost 4 bases and 3 bases, there was a span of 13 bases. Here the CDR3 reads CASSMSGGPNEKLFF. The CDR3 region has the DNA TGCGCCAGCAGCATGAGCGGGGGCCCTAATGAAAAACTGTTTTTT. The full variable domain, completed using reference TRBV5-1 and TRBJ1-4, is KAGVTQTPRYLIKTRGQQVTLSCSPISGHRSVSWYQQTPGQGLQFLFEYFSETQRNKGNFPGRFSGRQFSNSRSEMNVSTLELGDSALYLCASSMSGGPNEKLFFGSGTQLSVL.

The V and J genes are TRBV6-5 and TRBJ2-7; possible D gene TRBD2, 5 bases. Between the trimmed V and J ends, which lost 6 bases and 0 bases, there was a span of 12 bases. The CDR3 spans 14 residues. Germline CDR1 and CDR2: MNHEY and SVGAGI. CDR3 residues: CASSRGLNSYEQYF. DNA for the CDR3: TGTGCCAGCAGCCGTGGACTCAACTCCTACGAGCAGTACTTC.

This clone was observed a few times. The gene calls are TRBV18 and TRBJ2-5; 7 bases fit TRBD2. The trim removed 6 bases at V and 4 bases at J, leaving 11 bases unmatched. The CDR3 sequence is 15 residues long. Germline CDR1 and CDR2: KGHSH and LQKENI. The CDR3: CASSQGRLARETQYF. In DNA form, the CDR3 reads TGTGCCAGCTCCCAGGGCCGACTAGCCAGAGAGACCCAGTACTTC.

This clone has only one observation. J is TRBJ1-3 and V is TRBV5-6; D uncertain. CDR1 and CDR2 from the germline V gene are SGHDT and YYEEEE. Trimming removed 2 bases at V and 11 bases at J, with 23 bases between. The CDR3 extends over 16 amino acids. The CDR3 DNA reads as TGTGCCAGCAGCTTAGGGAGTGTGGGGTCCCTCCCGGCCATATATTTT. Translation: CASSLGSVGSLPAIYF.

This clone has just one count. V gene TRBV19 combines with J gene TRBJ2-2, with D hard to call. Trimming cost V 5 bases and J 3 bases, with 10 bases left between them. The CDR3 consists of 14 residues. Looked up from germline, CDR1 is LNHDA and CDR2 is SQIVND (reference sequence). The chain's CDR3 is CASSLEYYTGELFF. The CDR3 coding sequence is TGTGCCAGTAGTCTGGAGTATTACACCGGGGAGCTGTTTTTT.

This clone came up a few times. The gene calls are TRBV7-9 and TRBJ2-5; 12 nucleotides line up with TRBD2. The CDR3 totals 16 residues. Germline CDR1 SEHNR, CDR2 FQNEAQ (reference sequence). Unmatched junction bases numbered 5, after V lost 5 bases and J lost 1 base. CDR3 region: CASSQGLAGRQETQYF. The CDR3 region has the DNA TGTGCCAGCAGCCAGGGACTAGCGGGCCGCCAAGAGACCCAGTACTTC.

Of note for this clone: At one end, the junction sequence differs from germline, possibly due to a read error. This chain uses TRBV7-6 with TRBJ1-1; no clear D gene. Germline V gives CDR1 SGHVS, CDR2 FNYEAQ. The CDR3 has 14 amino acids. DNA of the CDR3: TGTGCCAGCAGCTTAATCGGGGTGAACGCTGAAGCTTTCTTT. This encodes CASSLIGVNAEAFF.

This clone was observed a handful of times. The V call is TRBV30, the J call TRBJ1-4, with TRBD1 matching over 8 bases. The CDR3 consists of 15 residues. Germline CDR1 reads GTSNPN; CDR2 reads SVGIG (reference sequence). The V segment lost 4 bases and the J segment 0 bases; nucleotides outside the gene matches: 4. CDR3 nucleotides: TGTGCCTGGATGGGACAGGACGCAACTAATGAAAAACTGTTTTTT. Translating it yields CAWMGQDATNEKLFF.

The V and J genes are TRBV6-6 and TRBJ1-4; 7 nucleotides line up with TRBD1. The CDR3 covers 14 residues. The V and J ends lost 4 bases and 8 bases, in that order; junction bases with no gene match: 7. The germline CDR1 and CDR2 sequences are MNHNY and SVGAGI (reference sequence). As DNA, the CDR3 is TGTGCCAGCAGTTTCAGGGGGGTTGCGGAAAAACTGTTTTTT. Translating gives CASSFRGVAEKLFF.

This clone was counted once. The J gene is TRBJ2-2, the V gene TRBV5-6; 8 bases align to TRBD1. The CDR3 runs 13 residues. CDR1 and CDR2 from the germline V gene are SGHDT and YYEEEE. J lost 5 bases, V lost 6 bases, and 3 bases had no gene match. The CDR3 loop is CASNRQGTGELFF. The CDR3 nucleotides read TGTGCCAGCAACCGACAGGGGACCGGGGAGCTGTTTTTT.

The chain couples TRBV4-2 to TRBJ2-3; TRBD2 matches 8 bases. This CDR3 is built from 17 residues. The ends lost 0 bases at V and 6 bases at J; junction bases unmatched: 11. Per the germline V gene, CDR1 is LGHNA and CDR2 is YNFKEQ. The CDR3 DNA follows: TGTGCCAGCAGCCAAGATCTCGAGCGGGGGAGAAGGGATACGCAGTATTTT. As protein: CASSQDLERGRRDTQYF.

V is TRBV7-6 and J is TRBJ2-1; TRBD2 agrees at 8 bases. Per the germline V gene, CDR1 is SGHVS and CDR2 is FNYEAQ. With 3 bases clipped from V and 6 bases from J, the junction kept 4 bases outside the gene matches. CDR3 length: 14 amino acids. CDR3 amino acids: CASSFREGRNEQFF. CDR3 DNA: TGTGCCAGCAGCTTCCGGGAGGGTCGCAATGAGCAGTTCTTC.

In this sample, this clone turned up a few times. J is TRBJ2-7 and V is TRBV7-8, with a tentative D call TRBD2 (6 bases). This CDR3 comprises 17 residues. V gave up 0 bases and J gave up 6 bases, with 21 bases separating them. Germline-derived CDR1 and CDR2 are SGHVS and FQNEAQ. The CDR3, as DNA: TGTGCCAGCAGCTTAGCATACGGGCGGCGGGGTACAAGCGAGCAGTACTTC. Translated: CASSLAYGRRGTSEQYF.

This chain uses TRBV6-5 with TRBJ1-6, with a tentative D call TRBD1 (6 bases). CDR1 is MNHEY, CDR2 SVGAGI, per germline. CDR3 length: 14 amino acids. V was cut by 2 bases and J by 7 bases, with 9 bases left in between. The CDR3 bases are TGTGCCAGCAGTTACCGGGGGGGCAATTCACCCCTCCACTTT. Its translation: CASSYRGGNSPLHF.

The V and J genes are TRBV30 and TRBJ2-7; D might be TRBD1 (5 bases). Germline loops: CDR1 GTSNPN, CDR2 SVGIG (reference sequence). The CDR3 spans 12 residues. V was shortened by 2 bases and J by 7 bases, with 12 bases between the two germline ends. The CDR3 is CAWSKGPSEQYF. The DNA for the CDR3 is TGTGCCTGGAGTAAGGGGCCCTCGGAGCAGTACTTC. The full variable domain, with the rest looked up from reference TRBV30 and TRBJ2-7, is SQTIHQWPATLVQPVGSPLSLECTVEGTSNPNLYWYRQAAGRGLQLLFYSVGIGQISSEVPQNLSASRPQDRQFILSSKKLLLSDSGFYLCAWSKGPSEQYFGPGTRLTVT.

This clone came up a few times. The V gene is TRBV29-1, the J gene TRBJ2-1; 10 bases agree with TRBD1. V lost 3 bases to trimming and J lost 8 bases; unmatched junction nucleotides: 4. The germline V gene has CDR1 SQVTM and CDR2 ANQGSEA. The CDR3 contains 13 residues. The CDR3 coding sequence is TGCAGCGTTGACCCGACAGGGGGCGATGAGCAGTTCTTC. Encoded protein: CSVDPTGGDEQFF.

This clone was picked up a small number of times. The J gene is TRBJ2-5, the V gene TRBV5-1; TRBD2 aligns across 10 bases. The junction had 4 bases not matched to a gene; V was cut back by 0 bases and J by 5 bases. Germline CDR1 and CDR2: SGHRS and YFSETQ. The CDR3 consists of 15 residues. DNA of the CDR3: TGCGCCAGCAGCTTGGTAGCGGGAGGACCCGAGACCCAGTACTTC. Translation gives CASSLVAGGPETQYF.

This clone appeared a few times. The rearrangement joins TRBV5-8 to TRBJ2-1, with D tentatively TRBD1 (6 bases). With 5 bases removed from V and 5 bases from J, the gap between germline ends came to 17 bases. The CDR3 totals 15 residues. CDR1 is SGHTS, CDR2 YDEGEE, per germline. As DNA, the CDR3 is TGTGCCAGCAGGGCTCACAGGGCTCGGGACAATGAGCAGTTCTTC. Its translation is CASRAHRARDNEQFF.

This clone appeared a few times. The chain uses TRBV28 and TRBJ1-2, with a possible D match to TRBD1 (6 bases). With 8 bases removed from V and 6 bases from J, the gap between germline ends came to 16 bases. Germline values: CDR1 MDHEN, CDR2 SYDVKM. This CDR3 has 13 residues. This CDR3 reads CASQRGSSNGYTF. The CDR3 DNA sequence: TGTGCCAGCCAAAGGGGGTCAAGCAATGGCTACACCTTC.

This clone was counted a few times. The V gene is TRBV7-2, the J gene TRBJ1-1; tentative D call: TRBD1 (5 bases). There are 13 residues in the CDR3. The ends were cut back, 8 bases at V and 0 bases at J, with 10 bases in the middle. The germline V gene encodes CDR1 SGHTA and CDR2 FQGNSA. DNA of the CDR3: TGTGCCAGCCGCAGGGTCATGAACACTGAAGCTTTCTTT. Amino acid sequence: CASRRVMNTEAFF.

The V gene is TRBV28, the J gene TRBJ2-5; 8 nucleotides agree with TRBD1. V gave up 5 bases and J gave up 0 bases; unmatched junction bases: 5. This CDR3 contains 15 residues. Germline CDR1 MDHEN, CDR2 SYDVKM. CDR3 nucleotides: TGTGCCAGCAGTGAGGACAGGGTGTACCAAGAGACCCAGTACTTC. Translated: CASSEDRVYQETQYF.

This clone appeared a few times. This chain joins TRBV30 and TRBJ2-7; 9 bases line up with TRBD1. Per germline, CDR1 GTSNPN and CDR2 SVGIG (reference sequence). J was trimmed by 3 bases and V by 8 bases; bases with no gene match: 2. The CDR3 extends over 11 amino acids. The CDR3 nucleotides read TGTGCCCGGGGACAGGGCTACGAGCAGTACTTC. Protein product: CARGQGYEQYF.

This chain connects TRBV19 to TRBJ1-1; weak D call: TRBD1 (5 bases). CDR1 LNHDA and CDR2 SQIVND come from the germline V gene (reference sequence). The CDR3 totals 14 residues. V lost 7 bases and J lost 0, with 12 bases in between. The CDR3 sequence: CASTGGEMNTEAFF. DNA of the CDR3: TGTGCCAGTACGGGAGGGGAGATGAACACTGAAGCTTTCTTT.

This chain links TRBV7-2 with TRBJ2-5; tentatively, D is TRBD2 (5 bases). The CDR3 extends over 13 amino acids. V lost 6 bases to trimming and J lost 5 bases, with 13 bases between them. Germline loops: CDR1 SGHTA, CDR2 FQGNSA. The CDR3 sequence: CASRQLGWETQYF. In nucleotides, the CDR3 is TGTGCCAGCAGACAACTAGGTTGGGAGACCCAGTACTTC.